These 32 T cell receptor beta chains share one sample of origin, sequenced in a study of blood T cell repertoires in COVID-19. The assay was immunoSEQ multiplex PCR, and TCRdb's table has in-frame clones only and misses some. The profile covers around 140,000 clones, with more than 75% appearing a single time and about 2.1% taken by the ten largest. The sequenced sample was peripheral blood. These receptors were taken from a man aged 70-80 years with active COVID-19.

V is TRBV3-1 (or the pseudogene TRBV3-2) and J is TRBJ2-1; D unresolved. This CDR3 has 14 amino acids. Trimming stripped 0 bases from V and 2 bases from J, with 5 bases between. CDR1 and CDR2 from the germline V gene are LGHDT and YNNKEL (reference sequence). The CDR3 DNA reads TGTGCCAGCAGCCAAGATACAGCCTACAATGAGCAGTTCTTC. This encodes CASSQDTAYNEQFF.

V is TRBV7-3 and J is TRBJ1-5; D perhaps matches TRBD1 (5 bases). This CDR3 contains 13 residues. Germline V gene sequence: CDR1 SGHTA, CDR2 FQGTGA. V was trimmed by 1 base and J by 10 bases, leaving 11 bases between them. The CDR3 loop is CASSLRPDSPQHF. CDR3 sequence (DNA): TGTGCCAGCAGCTTAAGACCCGACAGCCCCCAGCATTTT.

J is TRBJ2-5 and V is TRBV7-6; 11 positions agree with TRBD1. V lost 5 bases to trimming and J lost 2 bases; unmatched junction nucleotides: 10. This CDR3 spans 17 amino acids. Germline-derived CDR1 and CDR2 are SGHVS and FNYEAQ. CDR3 sequence (DNA): TGTGCCAGCAGCCCTGTCGGACAGGGGGCGAGGCAAGAGACCCAGTACTTC. Translated: CASSPVGQGARQETQYF.

J is TRBJ1-5 and V is TRBV6-2 or TRBV6-3; TRBD1 matches at 8 bases. The length of the CDR3 is 14 residues. Germline V gene sequence: CDR1 MNHEY, CDR2 SVGEGT. The V segment lost 2 bases and the J segment 9 bases; nucleotides outside the gene matches: 6. CDR3 coding DNA: TGTGCCAGCAGTTACACAGGGGGGGGGATGCCCCAGCATTTT. Protein product: CASSYTGGGMPQHF.

This chain links TRBV6-6 with TRBJ1-4, with D unclear. V was trimmed by 2 bases and J by 6 bases, leaving 4 bases between them. CDR3 length: 12 amino acids. Germline CDR1 reads MNHNY; CDR2 reads SVGAGI (reference sequence). CDR3 amino acids: CASSYADEKLFF. In DNA form, the CDR3 reads TGTGCCAGCAGTTACGCGGATGAAAAACTGTTTTTT.

The chain combines TRBV29-1 with TRBJ2-6; a weak D match, TRBD1 (6 bases). The CDR3 totals 17 residues. The germline V and J ends were trimmed by 4 bases and 0 bases, with 16 bases remaining between them. Germline V gene sequence: CDR1 SQVTM, CDR2 ANQGSEA. Here the CDR3 DNA reads TGCAGCGTTGCAGGGGCAGAAAAAAACTCTGGGGCCAACGTCCTGACTTTC. This gives the protein CSVAGAEKNSGANVLTF. The whole variable domain, filled in from reference TRBV29-1 and TRBJ2-6, reads SAVISQKPSRDICQRGTSLTIQCQVDSQVTMMFWYRQQPGQSLTLIATANQGSEATYESGFVIDKFPISRPNLTFSTLTVSNMSPEDSSIYLCSVAGAEKNSGANVLTFGAGSRLTVL.

The rearrangement uses TRBV24-1 and TRBJ1-5; TRBD1 matches 7 bases. V was clipped by 3 bases and J by 11 bases; unmatched bases: 12. The CDR3 has 15 amino acids. CDR1 KGHDR and CDR2 SFDVKD come from the germline V gene. The CDR3 spells CATSDPTGDLEAQHF. The CDR3 DNA reads TGTGCCACCAGTGATCCCACAGGGGACCTTGAGGCCCAGCATTTT.

This chain uses TRBV19 with TRBJ2-1, with 16 nucleotides matching TRBD2. V dropped 7 bases and J dropped 2; count of bases not matched to a gene: 5. CDR3 length: 17 amino acids. Germline V gene sequence: CDR1 LNHDA, CDR2 SQIVND (reference sequence). The CDR3 DNA reads TGTGCCAGTACCCCCGGGACTAGCGGGAGGGCCTACAATGAGCAGTTCTTC. Its protein is CASTPGTSGRAYNEQFF. Based on the CDR3 plus reference TRBV19 and TRBJ2-1, the full variable domain is DGGITQSPKYLFRKEGQNVTLSCEQNLNHDAMYWYRQDPGQGLRLIYYSQIVNDFQKGDIAEGYSVSREKKESFPLTVTSAQKNPTAFYLCASTPGTSGRAYNEQFFGPGTRLTVL.

This clone has just one count. The chain links TRBV29-1 to TRBJ2-2; maybe TRBD2 (6 bases). Per germline, CDR1 SQVTM and CDR2 ANQGSEA. This CDR3 spans 14 amino acids. Trimming shortened V by 5 bases and J by 1 base, and 11 bases separated the two germline ends. Written as DNA, the CDR3 is TGCAGCGTTCGCGGGACGGGGAACACCGGGGAGCTGTTTTTT. It specifies CSVRGTGNTGELFF.

CDR3 coding DNA: TGCGCCAGCAGCACAGGGAGTATCATTTACGAGCAGTACTTC. It translates to CASSTGSIIYEQYF. The chain carries TRBV5-1 and TRBJ2-7, with a weak D call TRBD1 (6 bases). Deletions cut 4 bases from V and 4 bases from J, with 15 bases between. Germline V gene sequence: CDR1 SGHRS, CDR2 YFSETQ. The CDR3 covers 14 residues.

J is TRBJ2-7 and V is TRBV3-1 (or the pseudogene TRBV3-2), with TRBD1 matching over 7 bases. V gave up 8 bases and J gave up 3 bases; unmatched junction bases: 4. This CDR3 comprises 12 residues. Germline V CDR1 and CDR2: LGHDT, YNNKEL (reference sequence). CDR3 DNA: TGTGCCAGCCTGGGACAGAACTACGAGCAGTACTTC. Encoded protein: CASLGQNYEQYF.

This chain links TRBV7-2 with TRBJ2-5; tentative D call: TRBD1 (5 bases). The CDR3 is 15 amino acids. The V end lost 4 bases, the J end lost 4 bases, and 16 bases lay between the germline ends. The germline CDR1 and CDR2 sequences are SGHTA and FQGNSA. The DNA of the CDR3 is TGTGCCAGCAGCTCGTCCTTGACAGAATTAGAGACCCAGTACTTC. Translation gives CASSSSLTELETQYF.

The table lists this clone with a count of one. The chain has TRBV4-1 and TRBJ1-2; no firm D call. The germline V gene encodes CDR1 MGHRA and CDR2 YSYEKL. V shed 2 bases and J shed 2 bases, with 9 bases lying between them. This CDR3 spans 14 amino acids. The CDR3, as DNA: TGCGCCAGCAGCCAAACAGAATCCAACTATGGCTACACCTTC. The encoded protein is CASSQTESNYGYTF.

In DNA, the CDR3 is TGTGCCACCAGGGCGGGGGCCGAGCTGTTTTTT. Protein: CATRAGAELFF. J is TRBJ2-2 and V is TRBV24-1; the D gene is possibly TRBD2 (7 bases). This CDR3 spans 11 amino acids. V lost 7 bases to trimming and J lost 11 bases, with 10 bases between them. The germline V gene encodes CDR1 KGHDR and CDR2 SFDVKD.

The rearrangement uses TRBV19 and TRBJ2-7, with TRBD1 matching 10 bases. Germline lookup yields CDR1 LNHDA and CDR2 SQIVND (reference sequence). Trimming took 4 bases from V and 4 from J; bases not matched to a gene: 4. This CDR3 contains 14 residues. CDR3 loop: CASSRGQGPYEQYF. CDR3 in DNA: TGTGCCAGTAGTAGGGGACAGGGGCCATACGAGCAGTACTTC.

This rearrangement joins TRBV6-5 to TRBJ1-2; the D is unclear. The CDR3 runs 10 residues. V was pared by 8 bases and J by 2 bases, with 3 bases between. Germline CDR1 and CDR2: MNHEY and SVGAGI. The CDR3 reads CASRNYGYTF. The CDR3 nucleotides are TGTGCCAGCCGGAACTATGGCTACACCTTC.

This clone was recorded only once. The CDR3 DNA follows: TGCAGCGTTGAAGATCCTCCGGGACAGACGAGGAGCTGCACCTTC. As protein: CSVEDPPGQTRSCTF. The rearrangement links TRBV29-1 to TRBJ1-2; 7 positions match TRBD1. This CDR3 has 15 amino acids. Germline CDR1 SQVTM, CDR2 ANQGSEA. V gave up 0 bases and J gave up 13 bases; unmatched junction bases: 17.

The chain has TRBV3-1 (or the pseudogene TRBV3-2) and TRBJ2-5; possibly TRBD2 for D (6 bases). V lost 4 bases to trimming and J lost 7 bases, with 22 bases between them. Germline V gene lookup returns CDR1 LGHDT and CDR2 YNNKEL (reference sequence). CDR3 size: 16 residues. CDR3 nucleotides: TGTGCCAGCAGCCCCCCGACCCGGCTAGCGCTATTGACCCAGTACTTC. Its translation is CASSPPTRLALLTQYF.

The J gene is TRBJ1-2, the V gene TRBV19; D is uncertain. V was pared by 3 bases and J by 4 bases, with 9 bases between. From germline, CDR1 is LNHDA and CDR2 SQIVND (reference sequence). The CDR3 covers 13 residues. The CDR3 is CASSIDMGYGYTF. CDR3 DNA sequence: TGTGCCAGTAGTATTGACATGGGCTATGGCTACACCTTC.

This chain joins TRBV12-3 or TRBV12-4 and TRBJ1-1; 7 positions agree with TRBD1. The CDR3 is 13 residues long. V was pared by 8 bases and J by 4 bases, with 7 bases of the junction left unmatched. This CDR3 is CASFPTGLTEAFF. The CDR3 DNA is TGTGCCAGCTTCCCGACAGGGCTCACTGAAGCTTTCTTT.

V is TRBV27 and J is TRBJ2-3; a weak D match, TRBD2 (5 bases). The germline CDR1 and CDR2 sequences are MNHEY and SMNVEV (reference sequence). This CDR3 region has 18 residues. Trimming took 5 bases from V and 9 from J, leaving 30 bases between them. CDR3 nucleotides: TGTGCCAGCAGTCCCCCGGGATGGGAACTACCGATGGCCCAGACGCAGTATTTT. Residues: CASSPPGWELPMAQTQYF.

V usage is TRBV10-3 and J usage is TRBJ2-1, with 10 bases identical to TRBD2. V lost 7 bases, J lost 8 bases, and 8 bases stayed unmatched. The germline CDR1 and CDR2 sequences are ENHRY and SYGVKD. The CDR3 extends over 14 amino acids. CDR3 bases: TGTGCCATCAAGGCTAGCGGGAGTATGGATGAGCAGTTCTTC. Protein sequence: CAIKASGSMDEQFF.

The rearrangement joins TRBV20-1 to TRBJ2-1, with a weak D call TRBD2 (5 bases). This CDR3 is 11 amino acids long. From germline, CDR1 is DFQATT and CDR2 SNEGSKA (reference sequence). V shed 8 bases and J shed 5 bases, with 10 bases lying between them. DNA of the CDR3: TGCAGTCCTACTAGGAACAATGAGCAGTTCTTC. Its protein is CSPTRNNEQFF.

This rearrangement joins TRBV4-3 to TRBJ2-5; weak D call: TRBD2 (6 bases). The CDR3 totals 15 residues. V lost 0 bases and J lost 5, with 13 bases in between. From germline, CDR1 is LGHNA and CDR2 YSLEER. The CDR3 DNA sequence: TGCGCCAGCAGCCAAGATGGCGGGGCCCCGGAGACCCAGTACTTC. It specifies CASSQDGGAPETQYF.

The V and J genes are TRBV19 and TRBJ2-1, with 10 bases aligning to TRBD1. The germline CDR1 and CDR2 sequences are LNHDA and SQIVND (reference sequence). This CDR3 spans 15 amino acids. The trim removed 5 bases at V and 4 bases at J, leaving 5 bases unmatched. In nucleotides, the CDR3 is TGTGCCAGTAGTGGGTGGACAGGGGGATACAATGAGCAGTTCTTC. Its translation: CASSGWTGGYNEQFF.

CDR3 in DNA: TGTGCCAGTAGTCCTGATGACAGGGTAGGCAATCAGCCCCAGCATTTT. Its protein product is CASSPDDRVGNQPQHF. The chain carries TRBV19 and TRBJ1-5; 7 positions match TRBD1. The germline V gene encodes CDR1 LNHDA and CDR2 SQIVND (reference sequence). With 5 bases clipped from V and 2 bases from J, the junction kept 9 bases outside the gene matches. The CDR3 is 16 residues long.

This sequence joins TRBV5-8 and TRBJ1-2; D may be TRBD1 (5 bases). The CDR3 totals 12 residues. V was shortened by 5 bases and J by 4 bases, with 9 bases between the two germline ends. The V gene's germline CDR1 is SGHTS and CDR2 YDEGEE. CDR3 loop: CASSLGAYGYTF. The CDR3 nucleotides read TGTGCCAGCAGTTTAGGGGCCTATGGCTACACCTTC.

The sample holds many counts of this clone. The chain joins TRBV6-2 or TRBV6-3 to TRBJ2-5, with a tentative D call TRBD1 (5 bases). The germline CDR1 and CDR2 sequences are MNHEY and SVGEGT. CDR3 length: 14 amino acids. The ends were cut back, 2 bases at V and 3 bases at J, with 10 bases in the middle. In DNA form, the CDR3 reads TGTGCCAGCAGTTACACCCAGGGTGAAGAGACCCAGTACTTC. Its translation is CASSYTQGEETQYF.

The J gene is TRBJ2-1, the V gene TRBV5-4; D possibly corresponds to TRBD2 (6 bases). This CDR3 spans 15 amino acids. CDR1 and CDR2 from the germline V gene are SGHNT and YYREEE (reference sequence). Trimming removed 3 bases at V and 8 bases at J, with 18 bases between. CDR3 in amino acids: CASSSPGLGLDEQFF. The CDR3 DNA reads TGTGCCAGCAGCTCTCCGGGACTTGGGCTCGATGAGCAGTTCTTC.

The rearrangement uses TRBV6-5 and TRBJ1-6; D unresolved. Germline loops: CDR1 MNHEY, CDR2 SVGAGI. This CDR3 is 15 amino acids long. With 4 bases removed from V and 6 bases from J, the gap between germline ends came to 13 bases. CDR3 coding DNA: TGTGCCAGCAGTTCCTTAACGGGGATTAATTCACCCCTCCACTTT. Its translation is CASSSLTGINSPLHF.

This sequence joins TRBV6-6 and TRBJ2-2; 10 bases are a match to TRBD1. Per germline, CDR1 MNHNY and CDR2 SVGAGI (reference sequence). The length of the CDR3 is 15 residues. Germline trimming cut 5 bases from V and 5 bases from J; bases unmatched to any gene: 5. The CDR3 spells CASSEGQGRTGELFF. Written as DNA, the CDR3 is TGTGCCAGCAGTGAGGGACAGGGGAGGACCGGGGAGCTGTTTTTT.

The CDR3 DNA reads as TGTGCCAGCAGTCTCCACAGGGGCTCCTACGAGCAGTACTTC. Its translation is CASSLHRGSYEQYF. The chain has TRBV6-5 and TRBJ2-7; 7 bases agree with TRBD1. Germline V lookup: CDR1 MNHEY, CDR2 SVGAGI. This CDR3 is 14 amino acids long. Unmatched junction bases numbered 4, after V lost 5 bases and J lost 0 bases.